The 5 T cell receptor beta chains below come from one sample, sequenced in a study of blood T cell repertoires in COVID-19. The protocol was immunoSEQ multiplex PCR, while the TCRdb copy is restricted to in-frame clones and leaves out a portion. The table shows around 150,000 clones, with approximately 85% occurring only once. Sequencing used PBMCs or T cells enriched from blood (not recorded which). These receptors were collected from a woman aged 50 to 60 with acute COVID-19.

The V and J genes are TRBV5-3 and TRBJ2-7, with TRBD1 matching over 7 bases. TRBV5-3 is reported as an ORF; its role is uncertain. Trimming cost V 4 bases and J 3 bases; bases outside gene matches: 13. The CDR3 contains 16 residues. In DNA form, the CDR3 reads TGTGCCAGAAGCCCCCTACCGGGACAGTTCGTCTACGAGCAGTACTTC. Translation: CARSPLPGQFVYEQYF.

The chain joins TRBV10-3 to TRBJ1-5; possible D gene TRBD1, 6 bases. The V and J ends lost 0 bases and 6 bases respectively, with 12 bases between them. The CDR3 spans 15 residues. Per the germline V gene, CDR1 is ENHRY and CDR2 is SYGVKD. Here the CDR3 DNA reads TGTGCCATCAGTGAGTCTGAACGGGGGGCTCAGCCCCAGCATTTT. It yields the protein CAISESERGAQPQHF.

The rearrangement joins TRBV10-3 to TRBJ1-1, with TRBD1 identical over 8 bases. V lost 5 bases, J lost 1 base, and 6 bases stayed unmatched. Germline V gene data show CDR1 as ENHRY and CDR2 as SYGVKD. The CDR3 runs 15 residues. The chain's CDR3 is CAISTGQGKNTEAFF. In DNA, the CDR3 is TGTGCCATCAGTACAGGACAGGGTAAGAACACTGAAGCTTTCTTT.

The V and J genes are TRBV25-1 and TRBJ2-1, with TRBD2 matching over 7 bases. The CDR3 runs to 14 residues. The germline V gene encodes CDR1 MGHDK and CDR2 SYGVNS. V lost 10 bases and J lost 7; bases outside the gene matches: 13. The CDR3 region is CATTGGGPVNEQFF. In nucleotides, the CDR3 is TGTGCCACGACGGGGGGAGGGCCGGTAAATGAGCAGTTCTTC.

The V call is TRBV24-1, the J call TRBJ2-3, with 9 bases aligning to TRBD2. In germline, CDR1 is KGHDR, CDR2 SFDVKD. The junction had 6 bases not matched to a gene; V was cut back by 6 bases and J by 3 bases. This CDR3 is built from 15 residues. The CDR3 DNA is TGTGCCACCAGTCTGTCTAGCGGGATTACAGATACGCAGTATTTT. It specifies CATSLSSGITDTQYF.